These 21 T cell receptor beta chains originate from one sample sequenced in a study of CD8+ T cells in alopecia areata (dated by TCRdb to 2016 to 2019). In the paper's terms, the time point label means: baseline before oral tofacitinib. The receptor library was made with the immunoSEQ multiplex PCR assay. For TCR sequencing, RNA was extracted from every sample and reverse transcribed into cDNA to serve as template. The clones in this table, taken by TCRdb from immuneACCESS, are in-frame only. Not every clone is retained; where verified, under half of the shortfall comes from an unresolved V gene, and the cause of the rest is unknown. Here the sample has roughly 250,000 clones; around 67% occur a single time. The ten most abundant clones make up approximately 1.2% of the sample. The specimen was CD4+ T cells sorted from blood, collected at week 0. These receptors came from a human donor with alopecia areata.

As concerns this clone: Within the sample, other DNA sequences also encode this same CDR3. The CDR3 DNA reads as TGTGCCAGCAGTTTAGCGGGGGGGACTTACAATGAGCAGTTCTTC. Its protein product is CASSLAGGTYNEQFF. The chain couples TRBV6-6 to TRBJ2-1; 11 bases are shared with TRBD2. Per germline, CDR1 MNHNY and CDR2 SVGAGI (reference sequence). The V gene end was trimmed by 4 bases and the J gene end by 4 bases; junction bases not matched to a gene: 3. This CDR3 has 15 residues.

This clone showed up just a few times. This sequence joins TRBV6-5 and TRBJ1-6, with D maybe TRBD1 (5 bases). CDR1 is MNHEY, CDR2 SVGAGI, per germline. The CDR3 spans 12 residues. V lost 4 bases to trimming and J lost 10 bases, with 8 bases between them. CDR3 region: CASSWGRSPLHF. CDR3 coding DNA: TGTGCCAGCAGTTGGGGCAGGTCACCCCTCCACTTT.

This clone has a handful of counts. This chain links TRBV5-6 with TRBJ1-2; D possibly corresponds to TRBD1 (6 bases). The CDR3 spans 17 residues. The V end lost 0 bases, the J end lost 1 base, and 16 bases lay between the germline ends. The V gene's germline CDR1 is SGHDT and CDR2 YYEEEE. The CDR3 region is CASSLVPGRGVNYGYTF. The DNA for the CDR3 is TGTGCCAGCAGCTTGGTTCCGGGCAGGGGCGTTAACTATGGCTACACCTTC.

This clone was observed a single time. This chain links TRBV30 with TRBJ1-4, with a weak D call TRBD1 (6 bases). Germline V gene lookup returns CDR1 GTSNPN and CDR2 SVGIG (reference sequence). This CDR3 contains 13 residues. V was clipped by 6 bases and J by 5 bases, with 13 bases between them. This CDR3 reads CACTQGGNEKLFF. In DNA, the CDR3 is TGTGCCTGTACACAGGGTGGGAATGAAAAACTGTTTTTT.

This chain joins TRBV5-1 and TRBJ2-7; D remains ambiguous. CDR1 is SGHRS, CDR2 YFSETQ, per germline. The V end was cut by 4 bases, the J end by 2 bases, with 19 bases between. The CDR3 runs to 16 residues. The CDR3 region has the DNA TGCGCCAGCAGCCCAACCGTTCCAACTGGGACCTACGAGCAGTACTTC. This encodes CASSPTVPTGTYEQYF.

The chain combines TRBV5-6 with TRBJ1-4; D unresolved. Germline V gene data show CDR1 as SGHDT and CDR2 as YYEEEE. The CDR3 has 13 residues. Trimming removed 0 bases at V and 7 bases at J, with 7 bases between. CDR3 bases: TGTGCCAGCAGCTTGGAGGGTGTTGAAAAACTGTTTTTT. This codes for CASSLEGVEKLFF.

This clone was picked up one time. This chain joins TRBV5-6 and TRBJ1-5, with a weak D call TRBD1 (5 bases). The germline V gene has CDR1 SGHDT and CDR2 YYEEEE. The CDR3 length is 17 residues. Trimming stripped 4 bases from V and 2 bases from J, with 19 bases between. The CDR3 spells CASSRLGQGGGNQPQHF. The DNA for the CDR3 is TGTGCCAGCAGCCGGCTGGGGCAGGGCGGTGGCAATCAGCCCCAGCATTTT.

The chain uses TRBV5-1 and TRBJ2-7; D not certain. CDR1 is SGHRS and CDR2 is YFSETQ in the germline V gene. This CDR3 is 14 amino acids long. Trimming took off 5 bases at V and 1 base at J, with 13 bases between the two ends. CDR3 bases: TGCGCCAGCAGACTTGGGTCCAGATCCTACGAGCAGTACTTC. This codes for CASRLGSRSYEQYF.

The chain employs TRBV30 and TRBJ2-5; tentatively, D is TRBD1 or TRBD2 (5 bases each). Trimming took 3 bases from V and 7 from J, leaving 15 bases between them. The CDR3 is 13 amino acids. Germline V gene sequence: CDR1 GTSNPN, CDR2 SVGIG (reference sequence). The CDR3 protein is CAWSDVLRGTQYF. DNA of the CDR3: TGTGCCTGGAGCGATGTCCTGAGGGGGACCCAGTACTTC.

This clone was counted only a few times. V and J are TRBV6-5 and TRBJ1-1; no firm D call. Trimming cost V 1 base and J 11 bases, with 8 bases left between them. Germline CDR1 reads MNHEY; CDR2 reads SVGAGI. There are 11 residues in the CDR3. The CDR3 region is CASSYYREAFF. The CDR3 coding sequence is TGTGCCAGCAGTTACTACCGTGAGGCTTTCTTT.

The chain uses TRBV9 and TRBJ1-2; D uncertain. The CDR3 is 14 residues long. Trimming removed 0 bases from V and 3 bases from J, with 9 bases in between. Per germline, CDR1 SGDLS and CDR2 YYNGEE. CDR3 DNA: TGTGCCAGCAGCGTAGATGGAGAAGACTATGGCTACACCTTC. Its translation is CASSVDGEDYGYTF.

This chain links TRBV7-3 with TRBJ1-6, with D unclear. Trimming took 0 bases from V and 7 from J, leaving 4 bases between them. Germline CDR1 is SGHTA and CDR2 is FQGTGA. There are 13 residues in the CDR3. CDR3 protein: CASSLTGNSPLHF. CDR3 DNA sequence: TGTGCCAGCAGCTTAACCGGGAATTCACCCCTCCACTTT.

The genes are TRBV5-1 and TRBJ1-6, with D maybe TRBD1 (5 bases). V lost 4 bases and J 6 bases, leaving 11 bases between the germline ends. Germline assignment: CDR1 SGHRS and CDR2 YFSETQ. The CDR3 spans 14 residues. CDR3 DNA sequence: TGCGCCAGCAGCGTGGACAACTCTAATTCACCCCTCCACTTT. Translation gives CASSVDNSNSPLHF. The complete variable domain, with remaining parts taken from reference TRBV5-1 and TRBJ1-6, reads KAGVTQTPRYLIKTRGQQVTLSCSPISGHRSVSWYQQTPGQGLQFLFEYFSETQRNKGNFPGRFSGRQFSNSRSEMNVSTLELGDSALYLCASSVDNSNSPLHFGNGTRLTVT.

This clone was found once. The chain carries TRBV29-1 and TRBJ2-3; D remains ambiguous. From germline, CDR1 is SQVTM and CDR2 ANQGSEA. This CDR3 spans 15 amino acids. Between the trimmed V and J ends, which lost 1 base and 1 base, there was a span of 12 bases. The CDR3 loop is CSVEGISSRTDTQYF. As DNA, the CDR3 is TGCAGCGTTGAAGGCATATCGTCCCGCACAGATACGCAGTATTTT.

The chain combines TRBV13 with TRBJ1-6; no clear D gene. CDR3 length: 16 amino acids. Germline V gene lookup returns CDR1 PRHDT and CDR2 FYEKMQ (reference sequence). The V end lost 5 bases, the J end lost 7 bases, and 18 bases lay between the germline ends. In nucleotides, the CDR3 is TGTGCCAGCAGCGAATTTCCTCAGGCGGGGAATTCACCCCTCCACTTT. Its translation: CASSEFPQAGNSPLHF.

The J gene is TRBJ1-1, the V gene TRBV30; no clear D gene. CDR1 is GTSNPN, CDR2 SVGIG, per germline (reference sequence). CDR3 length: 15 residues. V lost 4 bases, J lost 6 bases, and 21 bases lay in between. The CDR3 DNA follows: TGTGCCTGGACCGTTAACGGGCTGTTCCTCCCTGAAGCTTTCTTT. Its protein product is CAWTVNGLFLPEAFF.

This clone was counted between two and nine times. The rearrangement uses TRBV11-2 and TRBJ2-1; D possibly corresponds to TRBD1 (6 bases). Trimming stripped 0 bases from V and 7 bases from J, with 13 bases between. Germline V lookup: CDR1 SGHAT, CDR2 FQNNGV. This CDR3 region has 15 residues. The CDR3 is CASSLESTGWNEQFF. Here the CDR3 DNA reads TGTGCCAGCAGCTTAGAGTCCACAGGGTGGAATGAGCAGTTCTTC.

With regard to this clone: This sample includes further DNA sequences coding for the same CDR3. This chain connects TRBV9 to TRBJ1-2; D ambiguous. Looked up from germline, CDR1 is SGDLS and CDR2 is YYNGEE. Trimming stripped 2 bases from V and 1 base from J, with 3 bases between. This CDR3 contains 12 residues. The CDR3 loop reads CASSVDNYGYTF. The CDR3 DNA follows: TGTGCCAGCAGCGTCGATAACTATGGCTACACCTTC.

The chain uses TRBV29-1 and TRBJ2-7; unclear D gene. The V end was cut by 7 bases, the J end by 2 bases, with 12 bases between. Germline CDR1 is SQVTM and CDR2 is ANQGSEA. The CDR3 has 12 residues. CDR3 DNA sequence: TGCAGCGCCTTTTACGGTCCCTACGAGCAGTACTTC. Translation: CSAFYGPYEQYF.

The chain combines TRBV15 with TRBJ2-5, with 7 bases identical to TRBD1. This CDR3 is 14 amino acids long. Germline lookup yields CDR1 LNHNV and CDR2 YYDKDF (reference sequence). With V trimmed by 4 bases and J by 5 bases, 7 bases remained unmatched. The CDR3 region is CATSKNRGVETQYF. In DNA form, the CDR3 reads TGTGCCACCAGCAAGAACAGGGGAGTGGAGACCCAGTACTTC. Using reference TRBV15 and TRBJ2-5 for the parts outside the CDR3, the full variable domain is DAMVIQNPRYQVTQFGKPVTLSCSQTLNHNVMYWYQQKSSQAPKLLFHYYDKDFNNEADTPDNFQSRRPNTSFCFLDIRSPGLGDTAMYLCATSKNRGVETQYFGPGTRLLVL.

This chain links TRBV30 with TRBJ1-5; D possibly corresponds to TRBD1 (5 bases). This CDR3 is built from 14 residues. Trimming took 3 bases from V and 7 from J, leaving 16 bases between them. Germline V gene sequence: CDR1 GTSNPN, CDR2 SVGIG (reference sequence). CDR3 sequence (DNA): TGTGCCTGGAGCGTGGGAACAGGATGGCAGCCCCAGCATTTT. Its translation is CAWSVGTGWQPQHF.